The entry below gives a single TCR beta chain sequence along with its context. The antigen is not known. They isolated at least 6 million PBMCs from each sample. The data originate from a study of blood T cells in healthy people across ages. Overall study findings and caveats: In older individuals, TCR beta diversity per million T cells was lower, falling roughly linearly with age. Both higher diversity and more naive CD4+ cells marked long-lived donors when set against aged donors.

Germline values: CDR1 DFQATT, CDR2 SNEGSKA (reference sequence). The CDR3 sequence is 12 residues long. The ends lost 5 bases at V and 6 bases at J; junction bases unmatched: 3. With a J-beta primer mix and a sample-barcoded 5' primer, a second PCR ran about 7 to 12 cycles. With 12 random nucleotides, a template-switch adaptor tagged each individual cDNA molecule. TCRdb recomputed calls from the 5' RACE reads with MiXCR, one row per CDR3 protein. Of over a million distinct CDR3 sequences listed, 42% are singletons. This chain joins TRBV20-1 and TRBJ2-3; 9 nucleotides agree with TRBD2. Material: blood. The source is a woman between 18 and 29 years old in good health. In DNA form, the CDR3 reads TGCAGTGCTCTAGCGGGAATGGATACGCAGTATTTT. Translating it yields CSALAGMDTQYF.